A selection of T cell receptor beta chains follows, all from one sample in a study of T cell responses to AZD1222 COVID-19 vaccine. Using immunoSEQ multiplex PCR, the repertoire was profiled, and TCRdb retains in-frame clones only, with some absent. The data contain 110,000 to 150,000 clones, roughly 88% of them singletons. The material sequenced was peripheral blood, taken on day 0 of AZD1222 vaccination. The receptors originated from an adult in good health. Each CDR3 is given with its conserved first and last residue. The D gene is left open where the match is weak. Clone size is given for some rows only: seen once, a few or many times, or a class if the clone is expanded.

>.|.|TRBV28|TRBJ1-1
CASSLGTANTEAFF
TGTGCCAGCAGCCTAGGGACGGCGAACACTGAAGCTTTCTTT
>.|TRBD2|TRBV6-5|TRBJ2-4
CASSYSSGRAKNIQYF
TGTGCCAGCAGTTACTCGAGCGGGAGGGCCAAAAACATTCAGTACTTC
>.|.|TRBV19|TRBJ1-5
CATQKYSNQPQHF
TGTGCCACCCAGAAGTATAGCAATCAGCCCCAGCATTTT
>once|TRBD1|TRBV4-1|TRBJ1-5
CASSLGTGDNQPQHF
TGCGCCAGCAGCCTCGGGACAGGGGACAATCAGCCCCAGCATTTT
>.|.|TRBV11-2|TRBJ2-2
CASSLNVRPVAGELFF
TGTGCCAGCAGCTTAAATGTAAGGCCGGTGGCCGGGGAGCTGTTTTTT
>.|TRBD1|TRBV10-3|TRBJ1-4
CAISEAGTVDEKLFF
TGTGCCATCAGTGAGGCCGGGACAGTAGATGAAAAACTGTTTTTT
>.|TRBD1|TRBV19|TRBJ1-1
CASSIGTGTAEAFF
TGTGCCAGTAGTATAGGGACAGGGACGGCTGAAGCTTTCTTT
>.|.|TRBV11-2|TRBJ1-3
CASSLDLSGFSGNTIYF
TGTGCCAGCAGCTTAGATTTATCAGGGTTCTCTGGAAACACCATATATTTT
>.|.|TRBV10-1|TRBJ2-7
CARSGSYEQYF
TGCGCCAGGTCGGGCTCCTACGAGCAGTACTTC
>.|.|TRBV12-3/TRBV12-4|TRBJ1-1
CASSLERSTEAFF
TGTGCCAGCAGTTTAGAAAGAAGCACTGAAGCTTTCTTT
>.|TRBD1|TRBV7-6|TRBJ1-1
CASSLVQGALKEAFF
TGTGCCAGCAGCTTAGTACAGGGGGCACTCAAAGAAGCTTTCTTT
>.|TRBD1|TRBV30|TRBJ1-4
CAWRVPGQGLPTNEKLFF
TGTGCCTGGAGAGTTCCGGGACAGGGGTTGCCAACTAATGAAAAACTGTTTTTT
>.|.|TRBV5-6|TRBJ1-5
CASSLARGAGNQPQHF
TGTGCCAGCAGCTTGGCGCGTGGGGCCGGCAATCAGCCCCAGCATTTT
>.|.|TRBV6-5|TRBJ1-6
CASSPGVRSPLHF
TGTGCCAGCAGTCCAGGGGTTAGGTCACCCCTCCACTTT
>.|.|TRBV4-1|TRBJ2-1
CASSQARPTGQFF
TGCGCCAGCAGCCAAGCAAGGCCGACCGGGCAGTTCTTC
>few|.|TRBV16|TRBJ2-5
CASSPRRGAQETQYF
TGTGCCAGCAGCCCTCGTCGGGGGGCCCAAGAGACCCAGTACTTC
>.|.|TRBV25-1|TRBJ1-5
CASSDPSGGPQHF
TGTGCCAGCAGTGACCCCTCCGGAGGGCCCCAGCATTTT
>.|.|TRBV7-9|TRBJ1-4
CASSLITGKGEKLFF
TGTGCCAGCAGCTTAATCACAGGAAAAGGGGAAAAACTGTTTTTT
>.|TRBD1|TRBV9|TRBJ2-5
CASSLGTVQETQYF
TGTGCCAGCAGCCTAGGGACAGTCCAAGAGACCCAGTACTTC
>once|.|TRBV6-5|TRBJ2-3
CASRNRPNTDTQYF
TGTGCCAGCAGAAACCGGCCAAACACAGATACGCAGTATTTT
>.|.|TRBV11-2|TRBJ1-3
CASSLGLAGAIYF
TGTGCCAGCAGCTTAGGGCTCGCAGGGGCCATATATTTT
>few|TRBD2|TRBV2|TRBJ2-2
CASKTSFTGELFF
TGTGCCAGCAAGACTAGCTTCACCGGGGAGCTGTTTTTT
>.|.|TRBV4-2|TRBJ1-1
CASSPTLTEAFF
TGTGCCAGCAGCCCGACCCTAACTGAAGCTTTCTTT
>.|.|TRBV19|TRBJ2-2
CASSKPGPGELFF
TGTGCCAGTAGTAAACCGGGTCCCGGGGAGCTGTTTTTT
>.|TRBD1|TRBV11-2|TRBJ2-7
CASSVSDRAYEQYF
TGTGCCAGCAGCGTCTCCGACAGGGCCTACGAGCAGTACTTC
>.|TRBD2|TRBV5-6|TRBJ2-2
CASSLDLAGYTGELFF
TGTGCCAGCAGCTTGGATTTAGCGGGGTACACGGGGGAGCTGTTTTTT
>.|TRBD1|TRBV14|TRBJ2-5
CASSQVQGANPRKLSRETQYF
TGTGCCAGCAGCCAAGTCCAGGGGGCGAATCCCAGAAAACTCTCCAGGGAGACCCAGTACTTC
>.|TRBD1|TRBV5-5|TRBJ1-5
CASSRRTGGNQPQHF
TGTGCCAGCAGCAGAAGAACAGGGGGCAATCAGCCCCAGCATTTT
>once|TRBD1|TRBV5-1|TRBJ2-1
CASSTPTGGKRNEQFF
TGCGCCAGCAGCACCCCGACAGGGGGCAAGAGGAATGAGCAGTTCTTC